The 16 T cell receptor beta chains below all came from one sample that was sequenced in a study of T cell responses to AZD1222 COVID-19 vaccine. Sequencing used immunoSEQ multiplex PCR; TCRdb keeps in-frame clones, though not all of them. The sample yields 150,000 to 200,000 clones, around 90% seen once. The material was peripheral blood, obtained 28 days after the second AZD1222 dose. These receptors were obtained from an adult who received the AZD1222 COVID-19 vaccine.

V gene TRBV3-1 (or the pseudogene TRBV3-2) combines with J gene TRBJ2-2; 7 bases agree with TRBD1. V shed 4 bases and J 1 base; nucleotides not matched to a gene: 6. The CDR3 has 16 residues. Germline lookup yields CDR1 LGHDT and CDR2 YNNKEL (reference sequence). CDR3 protein: CASSRQTGQNTGELFF. The CDR3 DNA is TGTGCCAGCAGCCGACAGACAGGGCAGAACACCGGGGAGCTGTTTTTT.

Only one count was recorded for this clone. V gene TRBV7-2 combines with J gene TRBJ2-2, with D uncertain. The V end was cut by 3 bases, the J end by 7 bases, with 15 bases between. This CDR3 region has 15 residues. In germline, CDR1 is SGHTA, CDR2 FQGNSA. CDR3 DNA sequence: TGTGCCAGCAGCTTGGCGCTTGTCGAGAGCGGGGAGCTGTTTTTT. Its translation: CASSLALVESGELFF.

In nucleotides, the CDR3 is TGTGCCAGCAGTTTCCTCGACGGTCTTACGCAGTATTTT. Its protein product is CASSFLDGLTQYF. The chain joins TRBV12-3 or TRBV12-4 to TRBJ2-3; D ambiguous. V was trimmed by 3 bases and J by 8 bases, leaving 12 bases between them. There are 13 residues in the CDR3.

The chain carries TRBV28 and TRBJ2-5, with 11 bases aligning to TRBD2. Per the germline V gene, CDR1 is MDHEN and CDR2 is SYDVKM. This CDR3 region has 19 residues. Trimming removed 2 bases from V and 7 bases from J; junction bases left unmatched: 18. The CDR3 is CASSLSRSSGRPVPGTQYF. In DNA form, the CDR3 reads TGTGCCAGCAGTTTAAGTAGGTCTAGCGGGAGGCCGGTACCAGGGACCCAGTACTTC.

The genes are TRBV7-2 and TRBJ2-7; D is ambiguous. Trimming removed 0 bases from V and 5 bases from J, with 2 bases in between. This CDR3 spans 11 amino acids. Germline-derived CDR1 and CDR2 are SGHTA and FQGNSA. CDR3: CASSLADEQYF. DNA of the CDR3: TGTGCCAGCAGCTTAGCCGACGAGCAGTACTTC.

This clone came up once. The chain carries TRBV14 and TRBJ1-1; D is ambiguous. The V gene lost 0 bases and the J gene lost 4 bases, with 6 bases spanning the gap. CDR1 is SGHDN and CDR2 is FVKESK in the germline V gene. This CDR3 has 13 amino acids. CDR3 bases: TGTGCCAGCAGCCAAGATCGATTCACTGAAGCTTTCTTT. This sequence encodes CASSQDRFTEAFF.

V gene TRBV7-3 combines with J gene TRBJ2-6; TRBD2 aligns across 8 bases. After removal of 5 bases from V and 3 bases from J, the junction contained 3 bases not matched to a gene. Germline CDR1 SGHTA, CDR2 FQGTGA. This CDR3 has 15 amino acids. This CDR3 reads CASSPGLVGANVLTF. CDR3 DNA: TGTGCCAGCAGCCCGGGACTAGTTGGGGCCAACGTCCTGACTTTC. Based on the CDR3 plus reference TRBV7-3 and TRBJ2-6, the full variable domain is GAGVSQTPSNKVTEKGKYVELRCDPISGHTALYWYRQSLGQGPEFLIYFQGTGAADDSGLPNDRFFAVRPEGSVSTLKIQRTERGDSAVYLCASSPGLVGANVLTFGAGSRLTVL.

The chain couples TRBV5-6 to TRBJ1-1; unclear D gene. There are 14 residues in the CDR3. Germline-derived CDR1 and CDR2 are SGHDT and YYEEEE. V lost 2 bases and J lost 1, with 9 bases in between. In nucleotides, the CDR3 is TGTGCCAGCAGCTTAGAGGGATGGAACACTGAAGCTTTCTTT. This sequence encodes CASSLEGWNTEAFF. Using reference TRBV5-6 and TRBJ1-1 for the parts outside the CDR3, the full variable domain is DAGVTQSPTHLIKTRGQQVTLRCSPKSGHDTVSWYQQALGQGPQFIFQYYEEEERQRGNFPDRFSGHQFPNYSSELNVNALLLGDSALYLCASSLEGWNTEAFFGQGTRLTVV.

CDR3 in amino acids: CASSYGVHSNQPQHF. The CDR3 DNA sequence: TGTGCCAGCAGTTACGGAGTCCATAGCAATCAGCCCCAGCATTTT. The chain joins TRBV6-2 or TRBV6-3 to TRBJ1-5; D gene unclear. V was shortened by 2 bases and J by 0 bases, with 8 bases between the two germline ends. This CDR3 region has 15 residues. Germline assignment: CDR1 MNHEY and CDR2 SVGEGT.

The chain recombines TRBV5-5 with TRBJ1-2; possible D gene TRBD1, 5 bases. Germline values: CDR1 SGHKS, CDR2 YYEKEE (reference sequence). V shed 0 bases and J shed 2 bases, with 11 bases lying between them. The CDR3 runs to 15 residues. CDR3 amino acids: CASSLGAGTNYGYTF. Written as DNA, the CDR3 is TGTGCCAGCAGCTTGGGGGCAGGGACCAACTATGGCTACACCTTC.

The chain combines TRBV5-1 with TRBJ1-2; 8 bases line up with TRBD1. Germline-derived CDR1 and CDR2 are SGHRS and YFSETQ. The junction had 2 bases not matched to a gene; V was cut back by 2 bases and J by 5 bases. The CDR3 loop spans 13 amino acids. CDR3 coding DNA: TGCGCCAGCAGCTTTGGACAGGGTTATGGCTACACCTTC. This sequence encodes CASSFGQGYGYTF. The entire variable domain, with the rest obtained from reference TRBV5-1 and TRBJ1-2, is as follows: KAGVTQTPRYLIKTRGQQVTLSCSPISGHRSVSWYQQTPGQGLQFLFEYFSETQRNKGNFPGRFSGRQFSNSRSEMNVSTLELGDSALYLCASSFGQGYGYTFGSGTRLTVV.

This chain uses TRBV11-2 with TRBJ2-3, with 9 bases identical to TRBD1. This CDR3 is built from 15 residues. J gave up 4 bases and V 5 bases, and 7 bases lay outside the gene matches. The germline CDR1 and CDR2 sequences are SGHAT and FQNNGV. CDR3 bases: TGTGCCAGCAGCCCCGGGACAGGGAAAGCAGATACGCAGTATTTT. Translating gives CASSPGTGKADTQYF.

The chain couples TRBV4-3 to TRBJ1-6; no clear D gene. Trimming removed 0 bases at V and 0 bases at J, with 9 bases between. Germline V gives CDR1 LGHNA, CDR2 YSLEER. The CDR3 length is 17 residues. The CDR3 bases are TGCGCCAGCAGCCAAGAGGTCAGCAGCTCCTATAATTCACCCCTCCACTTT. This translates into CASSQEVSSSYNSPLHF.

The V gene is TRBV19, the J gene TRBJ1-3; 8 positions agree with TRBD1. This CDR3 contains 17 residues. Germline V gene sequence: CDR1 LNHDA, CDR2 SQIVND (reference sequence). Germline trimming cut 10 bases from V and 2 bases from J; bases unmatched to any gene: 16. The CDR3 nucleotides are TGTGCCACCTCCCCCCTGGCCGAGACAGGGGCTGGAAACACCATATATTTT. It specifies CATSPLAETGAGNTIYF.

V is TRBV4-3 and J is TRBJ2-7, with a weak D call TRBD1 (5 bases). Per germline, CDR1 LGHNA and CDR2 YSLEER. This CDR3 spans 13 amino acids. V was trimmed by 3 bases and J by 4 bases, leaving 10 bases between them. CDR3 nucleotide sequence: TGCGCCAGCAGCCATGGACAATTTTACGAGCAGTACTTC. Its translation: CASSHGQFYEQYF.

CDR3 bases: TGCGCCAGCAGCCTGTTCTCGGACATCGGGCTTTCGGAGACCCAGTACTTC. Translated, it gives CASSLFSDIGLSETQYF. The chain has TRBV5-1 and TRBJ2-5, with D perhaps matching TRBD1 (5 bases). Germline V gene data show CDR1 as SGHRS and CDR2 as YFSETQ. The V and J ends lost 4 bases and 5 bases respectively, with 24 bases between them. This CDR3 is built from 17 residues.